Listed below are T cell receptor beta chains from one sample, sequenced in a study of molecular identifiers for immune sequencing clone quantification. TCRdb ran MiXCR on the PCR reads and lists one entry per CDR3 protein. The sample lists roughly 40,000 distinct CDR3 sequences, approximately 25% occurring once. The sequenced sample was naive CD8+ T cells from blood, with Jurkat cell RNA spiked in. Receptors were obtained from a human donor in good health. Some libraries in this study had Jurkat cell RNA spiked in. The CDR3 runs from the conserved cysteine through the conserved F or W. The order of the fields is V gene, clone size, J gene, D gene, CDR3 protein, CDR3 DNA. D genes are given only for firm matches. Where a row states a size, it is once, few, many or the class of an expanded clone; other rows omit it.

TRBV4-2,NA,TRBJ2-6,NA,CASSQDGGGANVLTF,TGTGCCAGCAGCCAAGACGGAGGTGGGGCCAACGTCCTGACTTTC
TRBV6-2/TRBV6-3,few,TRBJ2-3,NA,CASSITSGGADTQYF,TGTGCCAGCAGTATCACGAGCGGAGGCGCAGATACGCAGTATTTT
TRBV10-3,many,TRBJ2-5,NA,CAIKGVGQETQYF,TGTGCCATCAAAGGGGTCGGCCAAGAGACCCAGTACTTC
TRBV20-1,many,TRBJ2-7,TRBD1,CSASLRQGRYYEQYF,TGCAGTGCTAGCCTCCGACAGGGGAGGTACTACGAGCAGTACTTC
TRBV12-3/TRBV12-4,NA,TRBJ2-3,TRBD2,CASSFWAGVYTDTQYF,TGTGCCAGCAGTTTTTGGGCGGGGGTTTACACAGATACGCAGTATTTT
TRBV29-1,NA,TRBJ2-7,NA,CSVLTDPYEQYF,TGCAGCGTTTTGACAGACCCCTACGAGCAGTACTTC
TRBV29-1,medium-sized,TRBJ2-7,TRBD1,CSVESGQGYEQYF,TGCAGCGTTGAATCCGGACAGGGGTACGAGCAGTACTTC
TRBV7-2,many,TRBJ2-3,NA,CASSSLNSSTDTQYF,TGTGCCAGCAGCTCGTTGAATTCTAGCACAGATACGCAGTATTTT
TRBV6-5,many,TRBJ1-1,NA,CASRTARAYTEAFF,TGTGCCAGCAGAACCGCCAGGGCGTACACTGAAGCTTTCTTT
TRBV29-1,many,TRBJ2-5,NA,CSAEAPRQDEETQYF,TGCAGCGCTGAAGCCCCTAGACAGGATGAGGAGACCCAGTACTTC
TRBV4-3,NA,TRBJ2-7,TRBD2,CARRQGPVRGGAAAPYF,TGCGCCCGCCGCCAAGGGCCGGTCCGGGGGGGCGCGGCCGCGCCGTACTTC
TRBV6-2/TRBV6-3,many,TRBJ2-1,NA,CASSYPGRGGHEQFF,TGTGCCAGCAGTTACCCAGGGAGAGGGGGGCATGAGCAGTTCTTC
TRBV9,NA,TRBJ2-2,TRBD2,CASSVAGTNPGELFF,TGTGCCAGCAGCGTAGCGGGGACTAACCCCGGGGAGCTGTTTTTT
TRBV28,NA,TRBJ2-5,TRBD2,CARRSLVLAGGGYQEPQYF,TGTGCCCGCCGTTCCCTTGTTCTAGCGGGGGGGGGGTACCAAGAGCCCCAGTACTTC
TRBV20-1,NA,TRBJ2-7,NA,CSARGQTGAHEQYF,TGCAGTGCTAGAGGCCAAACGGGCGCCCACGAGCAGTACTTC
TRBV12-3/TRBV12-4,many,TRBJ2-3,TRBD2,CASSSGDFADTQYF,TGTGCCAGCAGTAGCGGGGACTTTGCAGATACGCAGTATTTT
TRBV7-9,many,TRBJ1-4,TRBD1,CASQIQGGDEKLFF,TGTGCCAGCCAGATCCAGGGGGGAGACGAAAAACTGTTTTTT